This T cell receptor (beta chain) came from a study of cytomegalovirus exposure and HLA in healthy donors. Study findings and constraints: A link between a missense DCLRE1C variant and TCR beta V- and J-gene trimming emerged from a later analysis. Later work found most CMV-associated TCR beta chains apparently HLA-restricted. A few CMV-associated chains were confirmed in vitro to be specific for CMV antigens.

In the PCR, 60 Vbeta and 13 Jbeta primers were used. Clones were sequenced by immunoSEQ multiplex PCR, and TCRdb holds only the in-frame ones, with some missing. The table records tens of thousands of clones, 80% to 90% of them present only once. On this clone: Its antigen is not identified.

This CDR3 is 14 amino acids long. V lost 1 base to trimming and J lost 7 bases, with 11 bases between them. Germline CDR1 is SGHAT and CDR2 is FQNNGV. The specimen was PBMCs. The chain carries TRBV11-2 and TRBJ1-5; D may be TRBD1 (5 bases). This clonotype was obtained from a woman in her twenties or thirties in good health and CMV-seronegative. DNA of the CDR3: TGTGCCAGCAGCTTAGCCGGGGGAGAACAGCCCCAGCATTTT. Amino acid sequence: CASSLAGGEQPQHF.